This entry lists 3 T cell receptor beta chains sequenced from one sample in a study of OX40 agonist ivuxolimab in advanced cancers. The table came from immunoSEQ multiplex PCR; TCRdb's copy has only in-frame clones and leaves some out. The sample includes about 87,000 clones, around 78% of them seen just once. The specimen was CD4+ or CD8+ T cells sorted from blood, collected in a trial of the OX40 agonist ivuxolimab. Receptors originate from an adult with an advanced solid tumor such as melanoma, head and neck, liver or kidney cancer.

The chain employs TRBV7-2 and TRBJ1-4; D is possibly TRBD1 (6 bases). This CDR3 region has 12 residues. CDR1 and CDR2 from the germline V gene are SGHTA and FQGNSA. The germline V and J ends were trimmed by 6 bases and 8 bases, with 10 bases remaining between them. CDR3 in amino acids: CASRGAGEKLFF. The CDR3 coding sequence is TGTGCCAGCAGGGGGGCCGGGGAAAAACTGTTTTTT.

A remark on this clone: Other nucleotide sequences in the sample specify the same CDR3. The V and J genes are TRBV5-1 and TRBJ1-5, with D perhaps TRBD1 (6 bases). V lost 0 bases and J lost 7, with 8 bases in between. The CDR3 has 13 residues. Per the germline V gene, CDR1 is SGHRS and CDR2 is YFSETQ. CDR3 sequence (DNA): TGCGCCAGCAGCTTGGGAGGGGGGCAGCCCCAGCATTTT. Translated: CASSLGGGQPQHF.

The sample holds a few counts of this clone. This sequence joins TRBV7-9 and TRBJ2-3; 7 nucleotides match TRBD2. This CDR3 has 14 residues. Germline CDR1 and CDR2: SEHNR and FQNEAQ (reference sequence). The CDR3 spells CASQGGVNTDTQYF. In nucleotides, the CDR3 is TGTGCGTCGCAGGGAGGGGTCAACACAGATACGCAGTATTTT.